This T cell receptor beta chain was observed in a study of Graves' ophthalmopathy and Graves' hyperthyroidism. In the study overall: Hyperthyroidism was classified as stable if no ophthalmopathy occurred within 18 months of follow-up. Overall study findings and caveats: Cross-validated, the 13-signature model showed 87.88%/81.08% sensitivity/specificity, and 80%/75% in the test set.

Per germline, CDR1 LNHDA and CDR2 SQIVND (reference sequence). The V gene end was trimmed by 2 bases and the J gene end by 7 bases; junction bases not matched to a gene: 10. The CDR3 spans 15 residues. CDR3 regions of TCR beta were amplified from RNA transcripts. First-round RT-PCR relied on HTBI primers, and a second-round multiplex PCR came next. TCRdb re-called the multiplex PCR reads through MiXCR, storing one row per CDR3 protein. The sample consists of 900,000 to 1,200,000 distinct CDR3 sequences, about two fifths of them appearing once. This clonotype was seen ten or more times. Its antigen is undetermined. Patients were excluded if they had other autoimmune diseases or uncontrolled infections, and likewise if pregnancy or lactation applied. The authors diagnosed from clinical symptoms, serum thyroxine, TRAb, thyroid ultrasound and orbital computed tomography.

The J gene is TRBJ1-2, the V gene TRBV19; 7 bases match TRBD1. Sequenced: peripheral blood or thyroid tissue (not recorded which). This TCR came from an adult man with Graves' hyperthyroidism. CDR3 in DNA: TGTGCCAGTAGTATACCCGGAACAGGGGATCGTGGCTACACCTTC. Protein: CASSIPGTGDRGYTF.